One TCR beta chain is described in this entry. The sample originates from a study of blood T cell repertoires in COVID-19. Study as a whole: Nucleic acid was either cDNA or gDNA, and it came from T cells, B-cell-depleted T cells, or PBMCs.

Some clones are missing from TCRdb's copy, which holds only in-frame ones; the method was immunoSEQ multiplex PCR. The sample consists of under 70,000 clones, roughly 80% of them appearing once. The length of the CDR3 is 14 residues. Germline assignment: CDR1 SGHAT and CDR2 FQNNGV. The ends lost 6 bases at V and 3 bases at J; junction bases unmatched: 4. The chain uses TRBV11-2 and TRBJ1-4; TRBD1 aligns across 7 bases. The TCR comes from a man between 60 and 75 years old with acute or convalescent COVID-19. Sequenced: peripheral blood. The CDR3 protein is CASSYQGANEKLFF. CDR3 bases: TGTGCCAGCAGTTACCAGGGGGCTAATGAAAAACTGTTTTTT.